The rows below give T cell receptor beta chains drawn from one sample of a study of low-dose radiotherapy and immunotherapy resistance in tumors. TCRdb reprocessed the reads via MiXCR and lists one record per CDR3 protein. The table shows approximately 90,000 distinct CDR3 sequences, with 9.4% occurring only once. The sample here was PBMCs, taken before treatment. The receptors derive from a male donor with prostate cancer. The CDR3 runs from the conserved cysteine through the conserved F or W. A D gene is named only where the DNA matches it firmly. Clone size is shown for a subset of rows, as once, few, many or a class of expanded clone.

V gene	clone size	D gene	J gene	CDR3 DNA	CDR3 protein
TRBV5-1	many	.	TRBJ2-5	TGCGCCAGCAGCTCCTTCCGGGACGGCGAGACCCAGTACTTC	CASSSFRDGETQYF
TRBV5-1	many	.	TRBJ1-1	TGTGCCAGCAGCTTTCAGGGAGGGAACACTGAAGCTTTCTTT	CASSFQGGNTEAFF
TRBV14	many	.	TRBJ2-7	TGTGCCAGCAGCCGAAACGCTCCGGGACTCGACGAGCAGTACTTC	CASSRNAPGLDEQYF
TRBV4-1	many	.	TRBJ2-7	TGCGCCAGCAGCCAAGAATCAAGGGCTCGGGAGCAGTACTTC	CASSQESRAREQYF
TRBV20-1	many	.	TRBJ2-1	TGCAGTGCTAGAGATTTACGAGACTTCGGGGCAAATGAGCAGTTCTTC	CSARDLRDFGANEQFF
TRBV29-1	many	TRBD1	TRBJ1-5	TGCAGCGTTGCTGCGGGGGGACAGGGGAATCAGCCCCAGCATTTT	CSVAAGGQGNQPQHF
TRBV29-1	many	.	TRBJ1-1	TGCAGCGCGCAGGGGCAGATGAACACTGAAGCTTTCTTT	CSAQGQMNTEAFF
TRBV5-1	many	TRBD2	TRBJ2-1	TGCGCCAGCAGCTCGCTAGCGGGACCCTACAATGAGCAGTTCTTC	CASSSLAGPYNEQFF
TRBV20-1	many	TRBD1	TRBJ1-2	TGCAGTGCTAGTCGCAGGGGGCATGGCTACACCTTC	CSASRRGHGYTF
TRBV4-2	.	TRBD1	TRBJ2-1	TGTGCCAGCAGCCCTGACAGGGTGGGGTACAATGAGCAGTTCTTC	CASSPDRVGYNEQFF
TRBV20-1	few	.	TRBJ2-1	TGCAGTGCTAGAGATCCCCCGGGGGAATTCTTC	CSARDPPGEFF
TRBV28	many	TRBD1	TRBJ1-6	TGTGCCAGCAGTTCAGGGGGATCTAATTCACCCCTCCACTTT	CASSSGGSNSPLHF
TRBV14	many	.	TRBJ2-1	TGTGCCAGCAGCCCTTCGCGGTACAATGAGCAGTTCTTC	CASSPSRYNEQFF
TRBV11-1	many	TRBD2	TRBJ2-1	TGTGCCAGCAGCTCCGGGACTAGCGGGAGACCCTACAATGAGCAGTTCTTC	CASSSGTSGRPYNEQFF
TRBV12-3/TRBV12-4	many	.	TRBJ2-7	TGTGCCAGCAGTTATGGTGAGACCCCAGTCTACGAGCAGTACTTC	CASSYGETPVYEQYF